This section outlines one TCR beta chain sequence together with its context. Participants spanned ages about 18 to 90 years and resided in 20 to 25 US areas. Grouping used clinical history reported by participants in a survey and questionnaire. This sample was included in a study of blood T cell repertoires in COVID-19. At the level of the study: Sample material is recorded as cDNA or gDNA derived from T cells, B-cell-depleted T cells, or PBMCs.

Clones were read by immunoSEQ multiplex PCR, and TCRdb kept only the in-frame ones, dropping some. In the table there are hundreds of thousands of clones, around 89% of which are singletons. Sample: PBMCs or T cells enriched from blood (not recorded which). The sequence was collected from a man aged 18-30 years who had recovered from COVID-19.

CDR3 DNA: TGCAGCGTTGATAACCCGGGAACCGGAGACGCAGATACGCAGTATTTT. It yields the protein CSVDNPGTGDADTQYF. The gene calls are TRBV29-1 and TRBJ2-3; a weak D match, TRBD2 (5 bases). Deletions cut 3 bases from V and 4 bases from J, with 20 bases between. The CDR3 is made up of 16 amino acids. Germline assignment: CDR1 SQVTM and CDR2 ANQGSEA.